One sample yielded the 16 T cell receptor beta chains listed below, sequenced in a study of CD8+ T cells in alopecia areata. Sequencing used cDNA as its template, made by extracting RNA and reverse transcribing it. Sequenced by immunoSEQ multiplex PCR; TCRdb stores in-frame clones only, minus some. This table holds 120,000 to 150,000 clones, around 83% found once. Treatment in this sample: oral pan-JAK inhibitor, 5-10 mg twice daily. Sequences were derived from CD8+ T cells sorted from blood, sampled at week 4, from a patient treated with tofacitinib. The receptors shown here come from a human donor with alopecia areata.

This chain connects TRBV2 to TRBJ2-3; possible D gene TRBD2, 6 bases. The germline CDR1 and CDR2 sequences are SNHLY and FYNNEI. The CDR3 has 14 amino acids. V lost 8 bases and J lost 1, with 13 bases in between. This chain's CDR3 is CASGGFHGTDTQYF. CDR3 in DNA: TGTGCCAGCGGGGGGTTCCATGGCACAGATACGCAGTATTTT.

This rearrangement joins TRBV6-5 to TRBJ2-1; D not certain. The CDR3 totals 14 residues. The germline V and J ends were trimmed by 0 bases and 4 bases, with 7 bases remaining between them. Germline loops: CDR1 MNHEY, CDR2 SVGAGI. The CDR3 DNA follows: TGTGCCAGCAGTTACTCGAACCAATACAATGAGCAGTTCTTC. It yields the protein CASSYSNQYNEQFF.

The chain links TRBV9 to TRBJ2-7; 7 bases are a match to TRBD1. The germline V gene encodes CDR1 SGDLS and CDR2 YYNGEE. The CDR3 covers 14 residues. Germline trimming cut 0 bases from V and 5 bases from J; bases unmatched to any gene: 5. The CDR3 spells CASSVARGLDEQYF. The CDR3 nucleotides are TGTGCCAGCAGCGTAGCGAGGGGGCTCGACGAGCAGTACTTC. The entire variable domain, with the rest obtained from reference TRBV9 and TRBJ2-7, is as follows: DSGVTQTPKHLITATGQRVTLRCSPRSGDLSVYWYQQSLDQGLQFLIQYYNGEERAKGNILERFSAQQFPDLHSELNLSSLELGDSALYFCASSVARGLDEQYFGPGTRLTVT.

This chain links TRBV27 with TRBJ2-7; D gene uncertain. Germline V gene sequence: CDR1 MNHEY, CDR2 SMNVEV (reference sequence). The V end was cut by 7 bases, the J end by 3 bases, with 22 bases between. The CDR3 loop spans 16 amino acids. The DNA of the CDR3 is TGTGCCAGCACTAATACCGACGGCCTAAATCTCTACGAGCAGTACTTC. Amino acid sequence: CASTNTDGLNLYEQYF.

The sample holds a few counts of this clone. The chain couples TRBV27 to TRBJ2-7; D perhaps matches TRBD2 (5 bases). V was trimmed by 1 base and J by 1 base, leaving 8 bases between them. CDR1 is MNHEY and CDR2 is SMNVEV in the germline V gene (reference sequence). The CDR3 consists of 14 residues. The CDR3 region is CASSLYRESYEQYF. In DNA, the CDR3 is TGTGCCAGCAGTTTATACCGGGAATCCTACGAGCAGTACTTC.

The rearrangement links TRBV9 to TRBJ2-1; D might be TRBD2 (5 bases). The CDR3 totals 13 residues. Trimming shortened V by 0 bases and J by 4 bases, and 5 bases separated the two germline ends. Germline assignment: CDR1 SGDLS and CDR2 YYNGEE. The CDR3, as DNA: TGTGCCAGCAGCGTAGCGGGGTACAATGAGCAGTTCTTC. The encoded protein is CASSVAGYNEQFF.

This clone has just one count. This rearrangement joins TRBV7-9 to TRBJ2-5; TRBD2 aligns across 7 bases. Germline lookup yields CDR1 SEHNR and CDR2 FQNEAQ (reference sequence). The trim removed 7 bases at V and 4 bases at J, leaving 9 bases unmatched. CDR3 size: 14 residues. DNA of the CDR3: TGTGCCAGCAAAAAAGCGGGGAATTTAGAGACCCAGTACTTC. Translating it yields CASKKAGNLETQYF. Full variable domain (rest looked up from reference TRBV7-9 and TRBJ2-5): DTGVSQNPRHKITKRGQNVTFRCDPISEHNRLYWYRQTLGQGPEFLTYFQNEAQLEKSRLLSDRFSAERPKGSFSTLEIQRTEQGDSAMYLCASKKAGNLETQYFGPGTRLLVL.

The genes are TRBV7-8 and TRBJ2-3; 9 nucleotides agree with TRBD2. Per the germline V gene, CDR1 is SGHVS and CDR2 is FQNEAQ. V lost 1 base to trimming and J lost 2 bases; unmatched junction nucleotides: 4. The CDR3 length is 16 residues. CDR3 in amino acids: CASSLEASGATDTQYF. DNA of the CDR3: TGTGCCAGCAGCTTAGAAGCTAGCGGGGCCACAGATACGCAGTATTTT. Filled out from reference TRBV7-8 and TRBJ2-3, the complete variable domain reads GAGVSQSPRYKVAKRGQDVALRCDPISGHVSLFWYQQALGQGPEFLTYFQNEAQLDKSGLPSDRFFAERPEGSVSTLKIQRTQQEDSAVYLCASSLEASGATDTQYFGPGTRLTVL.

The chain carries TRBV9 and TRBJ2-7; D call uncertain. The CDR3 runs to 13 residues. Deletions cut 0 bases from V and 2 bases from J, with 6 bases between. The germline V gene has CDR1 SGDLS and CDR2 YYNGEE. CDR3 residues: CASSVDPTYEQYF. The CDR3 coding sequence is TGTGCCAGCAGCGTAGACCCCACCTACGAGCAGTACTTC.

V and J are TRBV7-9 and TRBJ2-3; D is perhaps TRBD2 (6 bases). Germline V gene sequence: CDR1 SEHNR, CDR2 FQNEAQ (reference sequence). V dropped 1 base and J dropped 11 bases, with 10 bases sitting between them. The CDR3 runs to 12 residues. This CDR3 reads CASSLGASVQYF. In DNA, the CDR3 is TGTGCCAGCAGCTTAGGGGCTAGCGTGCAGTATTTT.

Notes on this clone: The same CDR3 arises from other DNA sequences in this sample as well. The V call is TRBV29-1, the J call TRBJ2-1; 10 bases are shared with TRBD2. This CDR3 has 13 residues. Germline trimming cut 6 bases from V and 4 bases from J; bases unmatched to any gene: 3. Germline assignment: CDR1 SQVTM and CDR2 ANQGSEA. CDR3 residues: CSVEGLAYNEQFF. CDR3 DNA sequence: TGCAGCGTCGAGGGACTAGCGTACAATGAGCAGTTCTTC.

The rearrangement links TRBV4-2 to TRBJ2-7; unclear D gene. CDR3 length equals 13 residues. Trimming left V 0 bases short and J 6 bases short, with 9 bases between. CDR1 is LGHNA and CDR2 is YNFKEQ in the germline V gene. CDR3 nucleotide sequence: TGTGCCAGCAGCCAAGATAGGGCCTCCGAGCAGTACTTC. It encodes CASSQDRASEQYF.

This clone was counted only a few times. The chain recombines TRBV7-2 with TRBJ2-1, with D unresolved. The CDR3 extends over 13 amino acids. Trimming removed 3 bases at V and 8 bases at J, with 11 bases between. Germline values: CDR1 SGHTA, CDR2 FQGNSA. CDR3 residues: CASSFLGMDEQFF. In DNA, the CDR3 is TGTGCCAGCAGCTTTCTAGGGATGGATGAGCAGTTCTTC. Looking up the rest from reference TRBV7-2 and TRBJ2-1 gives the full variable domain: GAGVSQSPSNKVTEKGKDVELRCDPISGHTALYWYRQSLGQGLEFLIYFQGNSAPDKSGLPSDRFSAERTGGSVSTLTIQRTQQEDSAVYLCASSFLGMDEQFFGPGTRLTVL.

This clone has a handful of counts. The chain carries TRBV11-2 and TRBJ2-3, with D possibly TRBD1 on 6 matching bases. The CDR3 has 15 residues. V lost 4 bases, J lost 3 bases, and 14 bases lay in between. Germline V gene data show CDR1 as SGHAT and CDR2 as FQNNGV. CDR3 protein: CASSSGQLRTDTQYF. The CDR3 coding sequence is TGTGCCAGCAGCTCAGGACAGCTCCGGACAGATACGCAGTATTTT.

The chain uses TRBV5-4 and TRBJ1-1, with D possibly TRBD1 on 5 matching bases. Germline V gene sequence: CDR1 SGHNT, CDR2 YYREEE (reference sequence). CDR3 length: 12 amino acids. The V gene lost 3 bases and the J gene lost 4 bases, with 7 bases spanning the gap. In DNA form, the CDR3 reads TGTGCCAGCAGCTGGGACCGCACTGAAGCTTTCTTT. Amino acids: CASSWDRTEAFF.

This chain links TRBV6-5 with TRBJ2-3; TRBD2 agrees at 10 bases. Germline V gives CDR1 MNHEY, CDR2 SVGAGI. V lost 2 bases and J lost 3; bases outside the gene matches: 5. The CDR3 totals 16 residues. The CDR3 nucleotides are TGTGCCAGCAGTTACGATGTTAGCGGGGGGACAGATACGCAGTATTTT. Translation gives CASSYDVSGGTDTQYF.